This note documents a single TCR beta chain sequence. Its matching antigen is unknown. Here immunoSEQ multiplex PCR was the method, and the copy in TCRdb shows in-frame clones only, minus some. This table has under 30,000 clones, roughly nine tenths appearing once. This sample's time point: new active TB diagnosis, blood taken before or within 7 days of starting treatment. The germline gives CDR1 SGHRS, CDR2 YFSETQ. The CDR3 length is 12 residues. Trimming pared 3 bases from V and 7 bases from J, leaving 8 bases between. The data derive from a study of T cells in tuberculosis. For the study at large: T cells were selected with CD1B tetramers loaded with glucose monomycolate. Within 7 days of starting treatment, or before, PBMC were stored. Overall study results and limits: A GMM-specific repertoire classifier reached about 90% accuracy, AUROC approximately 0.93.

This TCR derives from an adult with tuberculosis. The chain has TRBV5-1 and TRBJ2-1; tentatively, D is TRBD1 (6 bases). Specimen: PBMCs, collected at tuberculosis diagnosis. The CDR3 DNA sequence: TGCGCCAGCAGCTCACAGGGAAATGAGCAGTTCTTC. It codes for CASSSQGNEQFF.